Each of the 17 T cell receptor beta chains below was sequenced from the same sample in a study of cytomegalovirus exposure and HLA in healthy donors. With 60 Vbeta and 13 Jbeta primers, the PCR was carried out. The data were produced by immunoSEQ multiplex PCR, yet TCRdb's version contains in-frame clones alone and is incomplete. Here the sample spans roughly 150,000 clones, 65% to 85% being singletons. Sequenced sample: PBMCs. These receptor sequences come from a male donor in good health and CMV-seronegative.

The gene calls are TRBV6-5 and TRBJ2-7, with a possible D match to TRBD1 (5 bases). This CDR3 contains 15 residues. The germline CDR1 and CDR2 sequences are MNHEY and SVGAGI. Between the trimmed V and J ends, which lost 6 bases and 4 bases, there was a span of 19 bases. CDR3 DNA sequence: TGTGCCAGCAGACCAGGGAACCGGTTGCTTTACGAGCAGTACTTC. It encodes CASRPGNRLLYEQYF.

This sequence joins TRBV7-9 and TRBJ1-1, with D maybe TRBD1 (5 bases). Trimming took 4 bases from V and 1 from J, leaving 10 bases between them. CDR3 length equals 14 residues. Germline CDR1 and CDR2: SEHNR and FQNEAQ (reference sequence). The chain's CDR3 is CASSSLGGNTEAFF. CDR3 nucleotides: TGTGCCAGCAGCTCCCTCGGGGGGAACACTGAAGCTTTCTTT.

V is TRBV15 and J is TRBJ1-2, with TRBD1 matching 10 bases. The J segment lost 3 bases and the V segment lost 3 bases, leaving 4 bases of the junction unmatched. CDR3 length: 15 amino acids. Germline V gives CDR1 LNHNV, CDR2 YYDKDF (reference sequence). CDR3 bases: TGTGCCACCAGCAGCCGGGACAGGGGAGACTATGGCTACACCTTC. This encodes CATSSRDRGDYGYTF.

The chain links TRBV7-6 to TRBJ1-4; TRBD1 matches 7 bases. The germline V gene encodes CDR1 SGHVS and CDR2 FNYEAQ. J gave up 4 bases and V 4 bases, and 6 bases lay outside the gene matches. The CDR3 spans 15 residues. CDR3 amino acids: CASSSRDRDNEKLFF. The CDR3, as DNA: TGTGCCAGCAGCTCCCGGGACAGAGATAATGAAAAACTGTTTTTT.

The gene calls are TRBV9 and TRBJ2-7; 9 bases agree with TRBD2. V was clipped by 4 bases and J by 2 bases; unmatched bases: 4. Looked up from germline, CDR1 is SGDLS and CDR2 is YYNGEE. The CDR3 is made up of 14 amino acids. The CDR3 region has the DNA TGTGCCAGCAGCATGACTAGCGGTACCTACGAGCAGTACTTC. Its translation: CASSMTSGTYEQYF.

The CDR3, as DNA: TGTGCCAGCAGCCGGACTAGCGGGGGGGCCCTTGAGACCCAGTACTTC. It encodes CASSRTSGGALETQYF. This chain links TRBV5-4 with TRBJ2-5, with 15 bases that match TRBD2. The CDR3 sequence is 16 residues long. The germline V gene has CDR1 SGHNT and CDR2 YYREEE (reference sequence). With 4 bases clipped from V and 5 bases from J, the junction kept 6 bases outside the gene matches.

The chain combines TRBV11-2 with TRBJ2-7, with D perhaps matching TRBD1 (7 bases). Germline V gene sequence: CDR1 SGHAT, CDR2 FQNNGV. The CDR3 sequence is 17 residues long. V lost 0 bases to trimming and J lost 2 bases, with 17 bases between them. The CDR3 sequence is CASSLEAGGTFAYEQYF. CDR3 in DNA: TGTGCCAGCAGCTTAGAGGCAGGGGGGACATTCGCCTACGAGCAGTACTTC.

To note about this clone: An end of the junction differs from the germline gene, which may be a read error. The chain recombines TRBV7-9 with TRBJ1-1, with D maybe TRBD1 (5 bases). Germline values: CDR1 SEHNR, CDR2 FQNEAQ (reference sequence). This CDR3 has 15 amino acids. The CDR3 sequence: CSSSLAEGRGWEAFF. The CDR3 DNA sequence: TGTTCCAGCAGCTTAGCGGAGGGGCGGGGATGGGAAGCTTTCTTT.

V usage is TRBV27 and J usage is TRBJ1-2; D gene ambiguous. Germline-derived CDR1 and CDR2 are MNHEY and SMNVEV (reference sequence). Trimming took off 2 bases at V and 0 bases at J, with 4 bases between the two ends. The CDR3 consists of 13 residues. The CDR3 here is CASSLIANYGYTF. Here the CDR3 DNA reads TGTGCCAGCAGTTTAATAGCTAACTATGGCTACACCTTC.

The rearrangement joins TRBV6-5 to TRBJ1-1, with D maybe TRBD1 (5 bases). Germline V gene sequence: CDR1 MNHEY, CDR2 SVGAGI. Trimming left V 2 bases short and J 2 bases short, with 12 bases between. The CDR3 has 15 residues. The DNA for the CDR3 is TGTGCCAGCAGTTACGATGGGGGGTTCAACACTGAAGCTTTCTTT. Translating it yields CASSYDGGFNTEAFF.

The gene calls are TRBV7-9 and TRBJ1-1; the match to TRBD1 covers 11 bases. The V segment lost 5 bases and the J segment 6 bases; nucleotides outside the gene matches: 8. Germline CDR1 is SEHNR and CDR2 is FQNEAQ (reference sequence). This CDR3 contains 15 residues. In DNA form, the CDR3 reads TGTGCCAGCAGCACCGGACAGGGGGCTATCCCTGAAGCTTTCTTT. This gives the protein CASSTGQGAIPEAFF. Using reference TRBV7-9 and TRBJ1-1 for the parts outside the CDR3, the full variable domain is DTGVSQNPRHKITKRGQNVTFRCDPISEHNRLYWYRQTLGQGPEFLTYFQNEAQLEKSRLLSDRFSAERPKGSFSTLEIQRTEQGDSAMYLCASSTGQGAIPEAFFGQGTRLTVV.

V is TRBV7-8 and J is TRBJ1-2; weak D call: TRBD1 (6 bases). The length of the CDR3 is 14 residues. Per the germline V gene, CDR1 is SGHVS and CDR2 is FQNEAQ. Trimming took off 3 bases at V and 4 bases at J, with 12 bases between the two ends. CDR3 nucleotides: TGTGCCAGCAGCTTCGCGGACAGAGGCTATGGCTACACCTTC. Its protein product is CASSFADRGYGYTF.

The chain has TRBV15 and TRBJ2-5; the match to TRBD2 covers 11 bases. Trimming at V came to 4 bases and at J to 5 bases, leaving 15 bases not matched to a gene. Germline CDR1 LNHNV, CDR2 YYDKDF (reference sequence). This CDR3 comprises 18 residues. The CDR3 sequence is CATSKTGLAESRGETQYF. Here the CDR3 DNA reads TGTGCCACCAGCAAAACGGGACTAGCGGAGTCTAGGGGGGAGACCCAGTACTTC.

This chain connects TRBV29-1 to TRBJ1-2; D possibly corresponds to TRBD1 (5 bases). V shed 7 bases and J shed 4 bases, with 10 bases lying between them. The germline V gene has CDR1 SQVTM and CDR2 ANQGSEA. CDR3 size: 11 residues. This CDR3 reads CSAQTAYGYTF. In nucleotides, the CDR3 is TGCAGCGCTCAGACAGCCTATGGCTACACCTTC.

In this sample, this clone turned up a few times. The chain combines TRBV9 with TRBJ2-3; D is unresolved. The CDR3 is 16 amino acids. With 2 bases removed from V and 6 bases from J, the gap between germline ends came to 19 bases. Germline lookup yields CDR1 SGDLS and CDR2 YYNGEE. CDR3 in amino acids: CASSVHRVLSPDTQYF. The DNA for the CDR3 is TGTGCCAGCAGCGTCCATAGAGTTCTGAGTCCTGATACGCAGTATTTT.

The chain couples TRBV6-1 to TRBJ1-1, with 8 nucleotides matching TRBD1. The germline gives CDR1 MNHNS, CDR2 SASEGT. CDR3 size: 14 residues. Trimming took 6 bases from V and 4 from J; bases not matched to a gene: 7. CDR3 in amino acids: CASSSGQAGTEAFF. For the CDR3, the DNA is TGTGCCAGCAGCTCGGGACAGGCTGGCACTGAAGCTTTCTTT.

The V call is TRBV7-8, the J call TRBJ1-6, with D maybe TRBD1 (5 bases). From germline, CDR1 is SGHVS and CDR2 FQNEAQ. The CDR3 length is 15 residues. Trimming stripped 0 bases from V and 7 bases from J, with 10 bases between. The CDR3 loop is CASSLALGPNSPLHF. CDR3 sequence (DNA): TGTGCCAGCAGCTTAGCGCTGGGGCCGAATTCACCCCTCCACTTT.